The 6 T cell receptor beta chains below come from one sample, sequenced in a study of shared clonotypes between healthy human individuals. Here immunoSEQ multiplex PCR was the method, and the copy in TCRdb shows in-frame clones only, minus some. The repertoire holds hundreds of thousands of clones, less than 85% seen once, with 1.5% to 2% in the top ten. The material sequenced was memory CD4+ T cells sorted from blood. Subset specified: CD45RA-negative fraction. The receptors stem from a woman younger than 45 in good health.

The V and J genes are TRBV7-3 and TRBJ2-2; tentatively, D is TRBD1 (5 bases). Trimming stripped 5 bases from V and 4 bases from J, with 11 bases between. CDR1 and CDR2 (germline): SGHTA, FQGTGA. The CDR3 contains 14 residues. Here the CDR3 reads CASSTQQGTGELFF. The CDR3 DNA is TGTGCCAGCAGCACCCAGCAGGGCACCGGGGAGCTGTTTTTT.

The CDR3 loop reads CASALGSTDTQYF. The CDR3 DNA follows: TGTGCCAGTGCCCTTGGGTCCACAGATACGCAGTATTTT. This rearrangement joins TRBV19 to TRBJ2-3; D unresolved. Trimming pared 8 bases from V and 2 bases from J, leaving 11 bases between. This CDR3 has 13 amino acids. Germline V CDR1 and CDR2: LNHDA, SQIVND (reference sequence).

Written as DNA, the CDR3 is TGCGCCAGCAGCTCACAGGGGACGATCTCTGGAAACACCATATATTTT. Protein product: CASSSQGTISGNTIYF. The rearrangement uses TRBV5-1 and TRBJ1-3, with 7 bases lining up with TRBD1. V dropped 3 bases and J dropped 0; count of bases not matched to a gene: 6. Germline values: CDR1 SGHRS, CDR2 YFSETQ. The CDR3 is 16 residues long.

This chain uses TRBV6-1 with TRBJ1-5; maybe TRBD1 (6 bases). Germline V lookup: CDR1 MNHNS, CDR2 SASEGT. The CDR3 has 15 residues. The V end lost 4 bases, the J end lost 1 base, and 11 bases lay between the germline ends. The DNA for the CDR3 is TGTGCCAGCAGTGGACAGGCGAACAGCAATCAGCCCCAGCATTTT. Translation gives CASSGQANSNQPQHF.

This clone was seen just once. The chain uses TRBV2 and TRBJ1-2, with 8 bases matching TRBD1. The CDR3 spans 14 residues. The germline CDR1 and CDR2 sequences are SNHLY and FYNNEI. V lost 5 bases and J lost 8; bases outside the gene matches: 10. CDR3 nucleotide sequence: TGTGCCAGCAGTAACTATCAGGGGGCGGACGGCTACACCTTC. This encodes CASSNYQGADGYTF.

The CDR3 DNA reads TGTGCCAGCAGCGCTAACCAAGAGACCCAGTACTTC. Translation: CASSANQETQYF. The rearrangement joins TRBV5-4 to TRBJ2-5, with D unresolved. The CDR3 has 12 amino acids. The germline CDR1 and CDR2 sequences are SGHNT and YYREEE (reference sequence). V lost 4 bases, J lost 0 bases, and 4 bases lay in between.